This T cell receptor (beta chain) was sequenced for a study of T cell changes during pregnancy in multiple sclerosis (dated by TCRdb to the late 2010s). Context from the whole study: The study looked at changes in the T cell repertoire across pregnancy in women with multiple sclerosis.

Notes on this clone: Its antigen remains undetermined. No qualities accompany the bases; no much larger clone lies one base away.

The CDR3 has 17 amino acids, counting the end cysteine and phenylalanine. The retained sequence is limited to the CDR3, 51 bases, with the frame set at the first base. Based on the germline V gene, the CDR1 and CDR2 sequences are SQVTM and ANQGSEA. The V end gives up 4 bases and the J end 0 bases, leaving 14 bases in the junction not matched to a gene. Preparation of the library involved the immunoSEQ multiplex PCR assay. The clones in this table, taken by TCRdb from immuneACCESS, are in-frame only. Not every clone is retained; where verified, under half of the shortfall comes from an unresolved V gene, and the cause of the rest is unknown. This sample gives tens of thousands of clones in total; about 90% of them show up just once. The ten top clones hold around 0.53% of the sample.

The TCR originated in a female donor with multiple sclerosis, enrolled in a pregnancy study. The sequence links TRBV29-1 to TRBJ2-7; 8 junctional bases match TRBD2. The source was CD4+ T cells from peripheral blood mononuclear cells, collected after pregnancy. The nucleotide sequence reads TGCAGCGTTGTAGGCGGGAGGACGTGGGGTAGCTCCTACGAGCAGTACTTC. This is translated as CSVVGGRTWGSSYEQYF.